These 25 T cell receptor beta chains share one sample of origin, sequenced in a study of T cell repertoires in cytomegalovirus infection. Their cognate antigens are unknown. From the reads, TCRdb called clonotypes with MiXCR, one entry per CDR3 protein. The repertoire consists of hundreds of thousands of distinct CDR3 sequences, with around a third occurring once and the leading ten covering 15% to 20%. The material was cultured PBMCs, obtained from culture after CMV antigen stimulation. The receptors originated from a human donor in good health (CMV status not recorded). Some clones in this sample may be carry-over from other donors' samples.

This clonotype showed up just a few times. The chain combines TRBV7-2 with TRBJ2-1; possibly TRBD1 or TRBD2 for D (5 bases each). V lost 6 bases to trimming and J lost 12 bases, with 15 bases between them. The CDR3 has 12 amino acids. The germline CDR1 and CDR2 sequences are SGHTA and FQGNSA. The CDR3 region has the DNA TGTGCCAGCAGACCCGTGGGGGATAGGCAGTTCTTC. Protein product: CASRPVGDRQFF.

This clonotype showed up many times. J is TRBJ1-3 and V is TRBV7-2; D might be TRBD1 (5 bases). This CDR3 comprises 15 residues. Germline CDR1 reads SGHTA; CDR2 reads FQGNSA. Trimming took 3 bases from V and 2 from J, leaving 11 bases between them. As DNA, the CDR3 is TGTGCCAGCAGCTTCATGGGGGTGCCTGGAAACACCATATATTTT. This codes for CASSFMGVPGNTIYF.

This clonotype was seen a single time. The chain carries TRBV25-1 and TRBJ2-1; D may be TRBD1 (5 bases). V was trimmed by 7 bases and J by 3 bases, leaving 13 bases between them. CDR1 MGHDK and CDR2 SYGVNS come from the germline V gene. The CDR3 covers 14 residues. CDR3 sequence: CASKDKAVYNEQFF. Here the CDR3 DNA reads TGTGCCAGCAAGGACAAGGCCGTCTACAATGAGCAGTTCTTC.

About this clonotype itself: One end of the junction does not line up with germline, which may come from a read error. The chain recombines TRBV20-1 with TRBJ2-2, with D possibly being TRBD1 (6 bases). The CDR3 runs to 13 residues. Germline CDR1 is DFQATT and CDR2 is SNEGSKA (reference sequence). The CDR3 spells CSARGGSNGELFF. The CDR3, as DNA: TGCAGTGCAAGAGGGGGAAGTAACGGGGAGCTGTTTTTT.

The V call is TRBV29-1, the J call TRBJ2-2, with 7 bases lining up with TRBD2. CDR1 and CDR2 from the germline V gene are SQVTM and ANQGSEA. The CDR3 totals 16 residues. The J segment lost 1 base and the V segment lost 5 bases, leaving 10 bases of the junction unmatched. The DNA of the CDR3 is TGCAGCGTTCTCCCCCAGGCGGGAGAGAACACCGGGGAGCTGTTTTTT. Translated: CSVLPQAGENTGELFF.

This clonotype turned up a few times. V and J are TRBV27 and TRBJ1-2, with D possibly TRBD1 on 5 matching bases. Germline V CDR1 and CDR2: MNHEY, SMNVEV (reference sequence). Trimming shortened V by 0 bases and J by 5 bases, and 19 bases separated the two germline ends. CDR3 length: 17 amino acids. CDR3 DNA sequence: TGTGCCAGCAGTTTATCGCCCGGGGCAGGGATGTGGTATGGCTACACCTTC. It is translated as CASSLSPGAGMWYGYTF.

This clonotype was picked up a small number of times. The gene calls are TRBV7-9 and TRBJ2-5, with 7 bases lining up with TRBD1. Germline lookup yields CDR1 SEHNR and CDR2 FQNEAQ (reference sequence). This CDR3 contains 17 residues. The ends lost 5 bases at V and 3 bases at J; junction bases unmatched: 15. CDR3 DNA sequence: TGTGCCAGCAGCCCCCAAATCCGGGACCAGGGGGAAGAGACCCAGTACTTC. It codes for CASSPQIRDQGEETQYF. Filled out from reference TRBV7-9 and TRBJ2-5, the complete variable domain reads DTGVSQNPRHKITKRGQNVTFRCDPISEHNRLYWYRQTLGQGPEFLTYFQNEAQLEKSRLLSDRFSAERPKGSFSTLEIQRTEQGDSAMYLCASSPQIRDQGEETQYFGPGTRLLVL.

This sequence joins TRBV19 and TRBJ2-1; no definite D call. Germline V lookup: CDR1 LNHDA, CDR2 SQIVND (reference sequence). The ends were cut back, 6 bases at V and 8 bases at J, with 8 bases in the middle. This CDR3 has 11 amino acids. The CDR3 coding sequence is TGTGCCAGTAGGGTGAGGTATGAGCAGTTCTTC. Residues: CASRVRYEQFF.

The chain uses TRBV5-1 and TRBJ2-7; 10 bases align to TRBD1. CDR1 and CDR2 from the germline V gene are SGHRS and YFSETQ. The V and J ends lost 2 bases and 4 bases, in that order; junction bases with no gene match: 9. There are 16 residues in the CDR3. CDR3 nucleotides: TGCGCCAGCAGCTTCGGACAGGGGGGCCCCTATTACGAGCAGTACTTC. Residues: CASSFGQGGPYYEQYF.

This chain uses TRBV4-1 with TRBJ1-2; TRBD1 matches at 11 bases. CDR3 length: 20 residues. From germline, CDR1 is MGHRA and CDR2 YSYEKL. The V and J ends lost 4 bases and 4 bases, in that order; junction bases with no gene match: 20. The CDR3 is CASSLTVPGQGAPRVYGYTF. The CDR3, as DNA: TGCGCCAGCAGCCTAACGGTCCCCGGACAGGGGGCGCCGCGGGTCTATGGCTACACCTTC.

CDR3 DNA: TGTGCCAGCGGGACGGGGGGAGACCCGGATACGCAGTATTTT. Its protein is CASGTGGDPDTQYF. The gene calls are TRBV2 and TRBJ2-3; 7 nucleotides line up with TRBD2. Trimming cost V 8 bases and J 6 bases; bases outside gene matches: 11. Germline values: CDR1 SNHLY, CDR2 FYNNEI. The CDR3 is 14 residues long.

V and J are TRBV11-2 and TRBJ1-4, with D uncertain. Trimming took off 5 bases at V and 3 bases at J, with 10 bases between the two ends. The germline CDR1 and CDR2 sequences are SGHAT and FQNNGV. The CDR3 sequence is 14 residues long. CDR3 region: CASSLRVSNEKLFF. The CDR3 DNA reads TGTGCCAGCAGCCTTAGAGTGTCTAATGAAAAACTGTTTTTT.

The CDR3 nucleotides are TGTGCCAGCAGCTTATCTGGCAGGGGAGGCACTGAAGCTTTCTTT. Translated: CASSLSGRGGTEAFF. The chain has TRBV7-9 and TRBJ1-1; D possibly corresponds to TRBD1 (6 bases). From germline, CDR1 is SEHNR and CDR2 FQNEAQ (reference sequence). The CDR3 has 15 residues. V was pared by 2 bases and J by 4 bases, with 14 bases between.

The V and J genes are TRBV7-2 and TRBJ1-6; no clear D. The germline CDR1 and CDR2 sequences are SGHTA and FQGNSA. V was cut by 5 bases and J by 8 bases, with 7 bases left in between. The CDR3 covers 12 residues. The CDR3 is CASSRNHSPLHF. CDR3 sequence (DNA): TGTGCCAGCAGCCGAAATCATTCACCCCTCCACTTT.

This chain joins TRBV6-6 and TRBJ1-5, with 8 bases identical to TRBD1. V lost 9 bases to trimming and J lost 0 bases; unmatched junction nucleotides: 10. The germline CDR1 and CDR2 sequences are MNHNY and SVGAGI (reference sequence). The CDR3 has 16 residues. In DNA, the CDR3 is TGTGCCAGTCAGGACAGGGTGATTGGTAGCAATCAGCCCCAGCATTTT. As protein: CASQDRVIGSNQPQHF.

The chain links TRBV7-6 to TRBJ2-3; D call uncertain. Germline V gives CDR1 SGHVS, CDR2 FNYEAQ. The CDR3 spans 16 residues. V gave up 2 bases and J gave up 5 bases, with 17 bases separating them. The CDR3 spells CASSLPWAPVKDTQYF. The CDR3 DNA reads as TGTGCCAGCAGCTTACCCTGGGCGCCCGTCAAAGATACGCAGTATTTT.

The V call is TRBV4-3, the J call TRBJ2-7; TRBD1 is a possible D gene (7 bases). Looked up from germline, CDR1 is LGHNA and CDR2 is YSLEER. The CDR3 spans 16 residues. The V end lost 9 bases, the J end lost 5 bases, and 26 bases lay between the germline ends. The CDR3 region has the DNA TGCGCCAGATCGATATTGCAGGGGGGAGCCGGGGACGAGCAGTACTTC. Translation gives CARSILQGGAGDEQYF.

This clonotype appeared a single time. V and J are TRBV10-3 and TRBJ2-7; 12 positions agree with TRBD2. Germline CDR1 reads ENHRY; CDR2 reads SYGVKD. J lost 4 bases, V lost 5 bases, and 3 bases had no gene match. The CDR3 loop spans 14 amino acids. This CDR3 reads CAISWTSGAYEQYF. The DNA for the CDR3 is TGTGCCATCAGTTGGACTAGCGGGGCATACGAGCAGTACTTC.

The rearrangement joins TRBV20-1 to TRBJ1-5, with a weak D call TRBD1 (5 bases). Trimming pared 2 bases from V and 5 bases from J, leaving 10 bases between. CDR1 and CDR2 (germline): DFQATT, SNEGSKA (reference sequence). This CDR3 comprises 13 residues. In DNA form, the CDR3 reads TGCAGTGCTAGACAGGGAAGGGATCAGCCCCAGCATTTT. Its protein is CSARQGRDQPQHF.

This clonotype was detected ten times or more. CDR3 loop: CASSGRTEQETQYF. CDR3 in DNA: TGTGCCAGCAGCGGAAGGACTGAACAAGAGACCCAGTACTTC. The genes are TRBV7-8 and TRBJ2-5, with D tentatively TRBD2 (5 bases). Deletions cut 5 bases from V and 2 bases from J, with 12 bases between. Germline V gives CDR1 SGHVS, CDR2 FQNEAQ. This CDR3 comprises 14 residues. The full variable domain, rest sourced from reference TRBV7-8 and TRBJ2-5, is GAGVSQSPRYKVAKRGQDVALRCDPISGHVSLFWYQQALGQGPEFLTYFQNEAQLDKSGLPSDRFFAERPEGSVSTLKIQRTQQEDSAVYLCASSGRTEQETQYFGPGTRLLVL.

The table lists this clonotype with a count of one. The chain joins TRBV20-1 to TRBJ1-2, with TRBD1 identical over 7 bases. This CDR3 has 13 amino acids. Losses at the gene ends were 7 bases for V and 0 bases for J; bases not matched to a gene: 5. CDR1 DFQATT and CDR2 SNEGSKA come from the germline V gene (reference sequence). The DNA of the CDR3 is TGCAGTGGCGGGGGGACAGCTAACTATGGCTACACCTTC. Protein sequence: CSGGGTANYGYTF.

This clonotype was detected a few times. The chain combines TRBV7-2 with TRBJ2-3, with D tentatively TRBD1 (5 bases). CDR3 length: 15 residues. The V and J ends lost 7 bases and 2 bases respectively, with 16 bases between them. CDR1 and CDR2 from the germline V gene are SGHTA and FQGNSA. This chain's CDR3 is CASIPQQGATDTQYF. The CDR3 region has the DNA TGTGCCAGCATCCCCCAACAAGGGGCCACAGATACGCAGTATTTT.

This clonotype was detected only a few times. The gene calls are TRBV7-9 and TRBJ2-1; TRBD2 agrees at 11 bases. Germline CDR1 reads SEHNR; CDR2 reads FQNEAQ (reference sequence). V lost 5 bases to trimming and J lost 5 bases; unmatched junction nucleotides: 5. The CDR3 totals 15 residues. CDR3 sequence (DNA): TGTGCCAGCAGCGCGGGACTAGCGGCCGACAATGAGCAGTTCTTC. Residues: CASSAGLAADNEQFF. The whole variable domain, remainder taken from reference TRBV7-9 and TRBJ2-1, is DTGVSQNPRHKITKRGQNVTFRCDPISEHNRLYWYRQTLGQGPEFLTYFQNEAQLEKSRLLSDRFSAERPKGSFSTLEIQRTEQGDSAMYLCASSAGLAADNEQFFGPGTRLTVL.

In this sample, this clonotype turned up a few times. The rearrangement joins TRBV7-8 to TRBJ2-1, with D possibly being TRBD1 (6 bases). CDR1 SGHVS and CDR2 FQNEAQ come from the germline V gene. This CDR3 spans 15 amino acids. Trimming left V 5 bases short and J 6 bases short, with 17 bases between. The CDR3 spells CASSATGTRGNEQFF. The CDR3 DNA reads as TGTGCCAGCAGCGCGACCGGGACAAGGGGCAATGAGCAGTTCTTC.

CDR3 coding DNA: TGTGCCAGCAGCTTTGGACTAGTTCTGTCCCACGAGCAGTACTTC. Its protein is CASSFGLVLSHEQYF. The V call is TRBV7-8, the J call TRBJ2-7; TRBD2 aligns across 7 bases. This CDR3 spans 15 amino acids. Germline V gene lookup returns CDR1 SGHVS and CDR2 FQNEAQ. V gave up 3 bases and J gave up 5 bases; unmatched junction bases: 10. Full variable domain (rest looked up from reference TRBV7-8 and TRBJ2-7): GAGVSQSPRYKVAKRGQDVALRCDPISGHVSLFWYQQALGQGPEFLTYFQNEAQLDKSGLPSDRFFAERPEGSVSTLKIQRTQQEDSAVYLCASSFGLVLSHEQYFGPGTRLTVT.